This TCR beta chain was documented in a study of T cell repertoires in ileal Crohn's disease (dated by TCRdb to about 2019). In terms of the full investigation: Median disease duration was approximately 8.3 years, and about 40% of patients were identified as active smokers at the time of surgery. Every patient underwent surgery because of a complication, which was stricturing disease in roughly 61% and penetrating disease in about 40%. The M6 samples were biopsies of the neoterminal ileum collected during postoperative colonoscopy. Endoscopic postoperative recurrence was defined as a Rutgeerts score above i0. TCR repertoire analysis was done in 50 to 70 Crohn's disease patients from a prospective multicentre cohort. A total of roughly 170 mucosal samples from 57 patients were sequenced, collected from several sites on the surgical specimen and at postoperative endoscopy. Roughly half of the patients were given postoperative therapy, with about 17 on anti-TNF agents and roughly twelve on thiopurines. The study ran alongside a multicentre cohort designed to identify predictors of early endoscopic recurrence after ileocolonic resection. General conclusions and limits of the study: Compared with CD4 T cells, sorted CD8 T cells contained more high-frequency clones, which suggests that the mucosal expansions were mostly CD8. Only a subgroup of patients, of unstated size, had their mucosal CD4 and CD8 T cells sorted and sequenced. Higher percentages of high-frequency clones at the time of surgery were linked to endoscopic recurrence, and every patient with clonality above 26.8% (18/57) had recurrence. Postoperative endoscopy timing varied within the first year after surgery, with a median delay of 6.9 months. Patients who were active smokers at surgery had a significantly higher proportion of clonal expansions than non-smokers (around 24% vs 18%, p=0.02).

Taken from the germline V gene, the CDR1 and CDR2 loops are SNHLY and FYNNEI. Cut back by 6 bases and 2 bases, the V and J ends lie 14 bases apart. The CDR3 spans 15 residues, from the cysteine through the phenylalanine. Just CDR3 DNA is preserved here, 45 bases in frame from base 1. Around 0.45 micrograms of biopsy DNA per sample were submitted for commercial TCRB immunosequencing. A two-step, amplification bias-controlled multiplex PCR was used by Adaptive Biotechnology to amplify CDR3 regions from genomic DNA. Primers for every V and J gene segment were used in the first PCR, and barcodes and Illumina adapters were added in the second PCR. CDR3 libraries were sequenced on an Illumina instrument. In the authors' own workflow: Vendor-provided pipelines were combined with custom analysis of raw data in R/Bioconductor under R version 3.3.0. Clonality, which ranges from 0 to 1, was calculated as the inverse of the normalised Shannon entropy across all productive clones. High-frequency clones were defined as the share of the repertoire occupied by the top 100 clones, with only clones passing a 95% confidence test being retained. Overlap between samples was measured with the Morisita-Horn index, while repertoire diversity was measured with the Simpson index. TCRdb's version of the immuneACCESS table is confined to in-frame rearrangements and falls short of the full clone set. An unresolved V gene accounts for under half of the shortfall where checked; the remainder is of unknown origin. V, J and clone size reflect that table, while D and trimming were determined from the DNA. Recorded for this sample are 10,000 to 15,000 clones; 82% of them occurred a single time. About a tenth of the sample is in the top ten clones.

As for this clone: The antigen this receptor binds is unknown. Base qualities are missing; no much larger clone stands one base away.

This specimen's time point label, interpreted: neoterminal ileum biopsy at postoperative endoscopy, about 6 months after surgery. To be eligible, patients had to be adults with ileal or ileocolonic Crohn's disease and an indication for ileocolonic resection. Before DNA extraction, whole ileal mucosal biopsies were kept frozen at -80 degrees C. A TRizol-based method was used to extract genomic DNA from the frozen whole biopsies, and the DNA was quantified with a NanoDrop 2000 spectrophotometer. What was sequenced was ileal tissue. The sequence derives from an adult with Crohn's disease. The rearrangement joined TRBV2 to TRBJ2-1, with a tentative D gene TRBD1 over 6 matching bases. The sequence in DNA is TGTGCCAGCAGGATATTACAGGGTACCTACAATGAGCAGTTCTTC. Translation gives CASRILQGTYNEQFF. This CDR3, with the reference TRBV2 and TRBJ2-1 proteins standing in past its ends, gives the full variable domain EPEVTQTPSHQVTQMGQEVILRCVPISNHLYFYWYRQILGQKVEFLVSFYNNEISEKSEIFDDQFSVERPDGSNFTLKIRSTKLEDSAMYFCASRILQGTYNEQFFGPGTRLTVL.